These 32 T cell receptor beta chains were sequenced from one sample in a study of response to subunit inactivated influenza vaccine. TCRdb called the RT-PCR reads again in MiXCR, with one record for every CDR3 protein. The sample holds roughly 460,000 distinct CDR3 sequences, about a tenth seen once. The sample in question was PBMCs from blood, obtained roughly 48 days after vaccination. The source is a man aged 50 to 59 who received an inactivated influenza vaccine.

The chain has TRBV20-1 and TRBJ2-7, with a possible D match to TRBD2 (5 bases). The germline V and J ends were trimmed by 2 bases and 6 bases, with 17 bases remaining between them. Germline CDR1 and CDR2: DFQATT and SNEGSKA (reference sequence). The CDR3 runs to 14 residues. The CDR3 DNA reads TGCAGTGCTAGATTTGTCGGGGTGGCTTCCGAGCAGTACTTC. Translation gives CSARFVGVASEQYF.

This clonotype was counted only a few times. This rearrangement joins TRBV6-1 to TRBJ1-2, with a weak D call TRBD1 (5 bases). The CDR3 contains 13 residues. CDR1 and CDR2 (germline): MNHNS, SASEGT. With 5 bases removed from V and 2 bases from J, the gap between germline ends came to 9 bases. CDR3 residues: CASSQRDNYGYTF. CDR3 nucleotides: TGTGCCAGCAGTCAAAGGGACAACTATGGCTACACCTTC.

The chain employs TRBV5-5 and TRBJ2-3; D is undetermined. The V gene lost 0 bases and the J gene lost 8 bases, with 13 bases spanning the gap. The length of the CDR3 is 14 residues. From germline, CDR1 is SGHKS and CDR2 YYEKEE (reference sequence). CDR3 sequence reads: CASSLEQTPSTQYF. As DNA, the CDR3 is TGTGCCAGCAGCTTGGAACAGACTCCTAGTACGCAGTATTTT.

V usage is TRBV11-2 and J usage is TRBJ2-7; 7 bases are a match to TRBD1. The CDR3 is made up of 15 amino acids. V was clipped by 0 bases and J by 4 bases; unmatched bases: 6. CDR1 SGHAT and CDR2 FQNNGV come from the germline V gene. Written as DNA, the CDR3 is TGTGCCAGCAGCTTAGACGACAGGGTAGGATACGAGCAGTACTTC. Its translation: CASSLDDRVGYEQYF.

This clonotype was counted at least ten times. V is TRBV15 and J is TRBJ1-1; D unresolved. V lost 0 bases, J lost 0 bases, and 2 bases lay in between. Germline V gives CDR1 LNHNV, CDR2 YYDKDF (reference sequence). This CDR3 region has 13 residues. CDR3 DNA sequence: TGTGCCACCAGCAGAGACATGAACACTGAAGCTTTCTTT. Translated, it gives CATSRDMNTEAFF.

This clonotype was seen only a few times. CDR3 amino acids: CASRMALNLYNEQFF. For the CDR3, the DNA is TGTGCCAGCAGAATGGCCCTAAACCTCTACAATGAGCAGTTCTTC. The V and J genes are TRBV7-9 and TRBJ2-1; D is unclear. Trimming left V 6 bases short and J 3 bases short, with 15 bases between. The CDR3 totals 15 residues. CDR1 is SEHNR, CDR2 FQNEAQ, per germline (reference sequence).

In this sample, this clonotype turned up many times. V usage is TRBV29-1 and J usage is TRBJ2-7, with 10 bases that match TRBD2. Germline V gives CDR1 SQVTM, CDR2 ANQGSEA. J lost 5 bases, V lost 4 bases, and 14 bases had no gene match. This CDR3 is built from 16 residues. The DNA of the CDR3 is TGCAGCGTTGTAAAGTCGAGTCTAGCGGGAGTCAACGAGCAGTACTTC. This gives the protein CSVVKSSLAGVNEQYF.

This clonotype appeared a few times. CDR3 in DNA: TGTGCCAGCAGCCAATCGGGACGTAGGTACGAGCAGTACTTC. Amino acids: CASSQSGRRYEQYF. This chain connects TRBV3-1 to TRBJ2-7, with D perhaps being TRBD1 or TRBD2 (5 bases each). V lost 2 bases and J lost 4, with 12 bases in between. The germline gives CDR1 LGHDT, CDR2 YNNKEL (reference sequence). The CDR3 totals 14 residues.

This rearrangement joins TRBV2 to TRBJ2-5, with D possibly TRBD1 on 5 matching bases. CDR1 and CDR2 (germline): SNHLY, FYNNEI. The CDR3 contains 13 residues. With 4 bases removed from V and 1 base from J, the gap between germline ends came to 7 bases. CDR3 loop: CASSGRVQETQYF. The CDR3 DNA follows: TGTGCCAGCAGTGGCAGGGTCCAAGAGACCCAGTACTTC.

The CDR3 DNA sequence: TGCAGTGCGCGAGGGGACAGGGTGGTAGAGACCCAGTACTTC. Its protein product is CSARGDRVVETQYF. The chain combines TRBV20-1 with TRBJ2-5; 9 nucleotides align to TRBD1. In germline, CDR1 is DFQATT, CDR2 SNEGSKA (reference sequence). The ends lost 6 bases at V and 4 bases at J; junction bases unmatched: 9. This CDR3 region has 14 residues.

This clonotype was seen a few times. The chain links TRBV9 to TRBJ2-7, with 9 bases matching TRBD1. Per germline, CDR1 SGDLS and CDR2 YYNGEE. This CDR3 spans 16 amino acids. Trimming took 3 bases from V and 2 from J; bases not matched to a gene: 9. The CDR3 reads CASSAARTGEAYEQYF. In DNA form, the CDR3 reads TGTGCCAGCAGCGCTGCCCGGACAGGGGAGGCCTACGAGCAGTACTTC.

V usage is TRBV6-1 and J usage is TRBJ2-5, with TRBD1 matching 10 bases. The CDR3 has 15 amino acids. Trimming cost V 8 bases and J 4 bases; bases outside gene matches: 10. Germline loops: CDR1 MNHNS, CDR2 SASEGT. CDR3 sequence reads: CASSGGQGNRETQYF. The CDR3 region has the DNA TGTGCCAGCTCCGGGGGACAGGGGAATCGAGAGACCCAGTACTTC.

V is TRBV5-1 and J is TRBJ2-7; a possible D gene is TRBD1 (5 bases). Germline V gene lookup returns CDR1 SGHRS and CDR2 YFSETQ. The V end lost 0 bases, the J end lost 0 bases, and 16 bases lay between the germline ends. The CDR3 sequence is 17 residues long. CDR3 DNA: TGCGCCAGCAGCTTGGTGCCAGACAGCCTAAACTCCTACGAGCAGTACTTC. Translation gives CASSLVPDSLNSYEQYF. Full variable domain (rest looked up from reference TRBV5-1 and TRBJ2-7): KAGVTQTPRYLIKTRGQQVTLSCSPISGHRSVSWYQQTPGQGLQFLFEYFSETQRNKGNFPGRFSGRQFSNSRSEMNVSTLELGDSALYLCASSLVPDSLNSYEQYFGPGTRLTVT.

This clonotype has only a few counts. The J gene is TRBJ1-6, the V gene TRBV5-5; TRBD1 might be the D (6 bases). Trimming removed 4 bases from V and 5 bases from J, with 16 bases in between. The CDR3 sequence is 16 residues long. Germline values: CDR1 SGHKS, CDR2 YYEKEE (reference sequence). CDR3 sequence: CASSRQGTGDNSPLHF. As DNA, the CDR3 is TGTGCCAGCAGCCGTCAGGGGACGGGAGATAATTCACCCCTCCACTTT.

The table lists this clonotype with a few counts. The rearrangement uses TRBV4-1 and TRBJ2-7; D is perhaps TRBD2 (6 bases). This CDR3 has 14 residues. The V gene's germline CDR1 is MGHRA and CDR2 YSYEKL. Trimming shortened V by 0 bases and J by 7 bases, and 13 bases separated the two germline ends. The CDR3 DNA follows: TGCGCCAGCAGCCAAGATCCCCCCGGGGGTGAGCAGTACTTC. It yields the protein CASSQDPPGGEQYF.

This sequence joins TRBV4-3 and TRBJ2-5; D is unresolved. Germline V lookup: CDR1 LGHNA, CDR2 YSLEER. The CDR3 sequence is 13 residues long. Trimming pared 1 base from V and 5 bases from J, leaving 8 bases between. The CDR3 loop reads CASSQASMETQYF. Written as DNA, the CDR3 is TGCGCCAGCAGCCAAGCGAGCATGGAGACCCAGTACTTC.

The chain links TRBV12-3 or TRBV12-4 to TRBJ1-6; unclear D gene. The CDR3 is made up of 15 amino acids. V gave up 6 bases and J gave up 5 bases, with 14 bases separating them. CDR3 in DNA: TGTGCCAGCAGCCCCACGGGTGGCGATAATTCACCCCTCCACTTT. Its protein is CASSPTGGDNSPLHF.

This clonotype was counted a few times. The chain links TRBV5-1 to TRBJ1-1, with a weak D call TRBD1 (6 bases). The germline V and J ends were trimmed by 6 bases and 3 bases, with 18 bases remaining between them. This CDR3 is 15 amino acids long. Germline V gene data show CDR1 as SGHRS and CDR2 as YFSETQ. CDR3 sequence: CASKTLGQRDTEAFF. The CDR3 nucleotides are TGCGCCAGCAAAACCTTAGGACAGAGGGACACTGAAGCTTTCTTT.

The CDR3 protein is CASSFGSPSYNEQFF. The CDR3 nucleotides are TGTGCCAGCAGCTTCGGGAGTCCCTCCTACAATGAGCAGTTCTTC. This chain links TRBV7-9 with TRBJ2-1; D may be TRBD2 (6 bases). With 3 bases removed from V and 0 bases from J, the gap between germline ends came to 9 bases. CDR1 is SEHNR, CDR2 FQNEAQ, per germline (reference sequence). The CDR3 has 15 residues.

This clonotype was picked up a small number of times. This chain links TRBV7-9 with TRBJ2-1; perhaps D is TRBD1 or TRBD2 (5 bases each). Trimming pared 3 bases from V and 9 bases from J, leaving 12 bases between. Germline CDR1 reads SEHNR; CDR2 reads FQNEAQ (reference sequence). The length of the CDR3 is 13 residues. For the CDR3, the DNA is TGTGCCAGCAGCTTTCTTCAGGGAGTTGAGCAGTTCTTC. Protein product: CASSFLQGVEQFF.

This clonotype showed up many times. The rearrangement uses TRBV6-2 or TRBV6-3 and TRBJ1-5; D is perhaps TRBD1 (5 bases). The CDR3 runs 20 residues. Germline V gene sequence: CDR1 MNHEY, CDR2 SVGEGT. The V end lost 2 bases, the J end lost 1 base, and 24 bases lay between the germline ends. Here the CDR3 DNA reads TGTGCCAGCAGTTACACAAGAGGGGAGCGGAGGTCGACAAGCAATCAGCCCCAGCATTTT. Residues: CASSYTRGERRSTSNQPQHF.

This clonotype was counted many times. The chain links TRBV6-4 to TRBJ2-1; 13 bases fit TRBD2. Germline V gene data show CDR1 as MRHNA and CDR2 as SNTAGT. The CDR3 totals 21 residues. V was clipped by 4 bases and J by 1 base; unmatched bases: 16. The CDR3 here is CASSGAPLAGGPAGSYNEQFF. CDR3 bases: TGTGCCAGCAGTGGGGCCCCACTAGCGGGGGGGCCTGCCGGATCCTACAATGAGCAGTTCTTC.

There are many counts of this clonotype. The chain combines TRBV20-1 with TRBJ2-3; 8 nucleotides line up with TRBD2. Germline CDR1 DFQATT, CDR2 SNEGSKA (reference sequence). J gave up 2 bases and V 6 bases, and 10 bases lay outside the gene matches. This CDR3 is built from 15 residues. The CDR3 sequence: CSALKVAGFTDTQYF. CDR3 bases: TGCAGTGCCCTGAAAGTAGCGGGGTTCACAGATACGCAGTATTTT.

The V and J genes are TRBV12-3 or TRBV12-4 and TRBJ2-1; the match to TRBD2 covers 7 bases. V trimming: 8 bases; J trimming: 8 bases; junction bases outside the gene matches: 12. CDR3 length: 14 residues. CDR3 bases: TGTGCCAGCGCCTGGGAGGGAGTAGGCGATGAGCAGTTCTTC. Its translation: CASAWEGVGDEQFF.

The chain is built from TRBV5-1 and TRBJ2-1, with TRBD2 identical over 9 bases. This CDR3 is built from 14 residues. From germline, CDR1 is SGHRS and CDR2 YFSETQ. V lost 4 bases, J lost 10 bases, and 9 bases stayed unmatched. This CDR3 is CASSRSGGFGEQFF. DNA of the CDR3: TGCGCCAGCAGCCGAAGCGGGGGGTTTGGGGAGCAGTTCTTC.

The gene calls are TRBV4-3 and TRBJ1-1; tentative D call: TRBD1 (6 bases). CDR1 LGHNA and CDR2 YSLEER come from the germline V gene. V lost 1 base and J 5 bases, leaving 8 bases between the germline ends. The length of the CDR3 is 13 residues. The CDR3 region has the DNA TGCGCCAGCAGCCAAGTGCAGGGGACTGAAGCTTTCTTT. As protein: CASSQVQGTEAFF.

This clonotype was found many times. This chain connects TRBV29-1 to TRBJ2-1, with a possible D match to TRBD2 (6 bases). Per germline, CDR1 SQVTM and CDR2 ANQGSEA. CDR3 length: 15 residues. Trimming took off 7 bases at V and 1 base at J, with 17 bases between the two ends. This CDR3 is CSGSGGKNSYNEQFF. The CDR3 DNA is TGCAGCGGATCGGGCGGGAAAAATTCCTACAATGAGCAGTTCTTC.

The chain couples TRBV20-1 to TRBJ2-1; the D gene could be TRBD1 or TRBD2 (7 bases each). Between the trimmed V and J ends, which lost 5 bases and 3 bases, there was a span of 26 bases. CDR1 is DFQATT, CDR2 SNEGSKA, per germline (reference sequence). The CDR3 extends over 18 amino acids. CDR3 sequence reads: CSARDRASGLAFYNEQFF. The DNA of the CDR3 is TGCAGTGCTCGGGACAGAGCTAGCGGTCTCGCCTTCTACAATGAGCAGTTCTTC.

This clonotype has more than one count but fewer than ten. This CDR3 is CASFGLAGAFSGANVLTF. CDR3 nucleotides: TGTGCCAGCTTCGGACTAGCGGGGGCCTTCTCTGGGGCCAACGTCCTGACTTTC. The J gene is TRBJ2-6, the V gene TRBV5-6; 13 bases align to TRBD2. Trimming cost V 7 bases and J 0 bases; bases outside gene matches: 7. The CDR3 loop spans 18 amino acids. The V gene's germline CDR1 is SGHDT and CDR2 YYEEEE.

This clonotype was seen more than once but under ten times. The chain combines TRBV5-1 with TRBJ1-1, with D unresolved. Trimming pared 4 bases from V and 0 bases from J, leaving 16 bases between. Germline CDR1 SGHRS, CDR2 YFSETQ. The CDR3 loop spans 16 amino acids. The CDR3 sequence: CASSLGSDTMNTEAFF. CDR3 nucleotide sequence: TGCGCCAGCAGCCTCGGATCGGATACCATGAACACTGAAGCTTTCTTT.

There are a few counts of this clonotype. CDR3 region: CASSVGQTEKLFF. CDR3 sequence (DNA): TGCGCCAGCAGCGTGGGACAGACTGAAAAACTGTTTTTT. The rearrangement joins TRBV5-1 to TRBJ1-4; 7 bases line up with TRBD1. The length of the CDR3 is 13 residues. Losses at the gene ends were 4 bases for V and 7 bases for J; bases not matched to a gene: 4. Germline loops: CDR1 SGHRS, CDR2 YFSETQ.

The table lists this clonotype with a few counts. This chain connects TRBV7-6 to TRBJ2-7; D perhaps matches TRBD1 (6 bases). Deletions cut 1 base from V and 5 bases from J, with 15 bases between. In germline, CDR1 is SGHVS, CDR2 FNYEAQ. CDR3 length: 15 amino acids. CDR3 DNA: TGTGCCAGCAGCTTAGGTGGGGGCAGCGTCCACGAGCAGTACTTC. Translated, it gives CASSLGGGSVHEQYF. Complete variable domain (other parts from reference TRBV7-6 and TRBJ2-7): GAGVSQSPRYKVTKRGQDVALRCDPISGHVSLYWYRQALGQGPEFLTYFNYEAQQDKSGLPNDRFSAERPEGSISTLTIQRTEQRDSAMYRCASSLGGGSVHEQYFGPGTRLTVT.